The rows below give T cell receptor beta chains drawn from one sample of a study of blood T cell repertoires in COVID-19. The assay was immunoSEQ multiplex PCR, and TCRdb's table has in-frame clones only and misses some. The sample yields 250,000 to 300,000 clones, about 87% seen once. Sequencing was carried out using peripheral blood. These receptors came from a woman between 70 and 85 years old with COVID-19, enrolled during active disease. Each CDR3 is given with its conserved first and last residue. The D gene is left open where the match is weak. Size values are once, few and many counts, or a class for expanded clones, and some rows have none.

TRBD1 TRBJ1-2 TRBV28 15 few CATSLPGQGSYGYTF TGTGCCACCTCACTTCCGGGACAGGGGTCCTATGGCTACACCTTC
- TRBJ1-2 TRBV7-2 18 few CASSLYRSFQNPNYGYTF TGTGCCAGCAGCTTATATAGGAGTTTTCAGAACCCTAACTATGGCTACACCTTC
- TRBJ1-1 TRBV12-5 14 once CASGPRDSNTEAFF TGTGCTAGTGGTCCCAGGGATTCGAACACTGAAGCTTTCTTT
- TRBJ2-5 TRBV11-1 14 - CASSLGGRLETQYF TGTGCCAGCAGCTTAGGGGGCCGACTGGAGACCCAGTACTTC
TRBD2 TRBJ2-7 TRBV6-6 14 - CASSSSGETYEQYF TGTGCCAGTTCGTCGAGCGGGGAAACCTACGAGCAGTACTTC
- TRBJ2-7 TRBV28 14 - CASSPIGSVYEQYF TGTGCCAGCAGTCCCATCGGGAGTGTCTACGAGCAGTACTTC
- TRBJ2-7 TRBV27 13 once CASSFARPYEQYF TGTGCCAGCAGTTTCGCTAGACCCTACGAGCAGTACTTC
- TRBJ2-5 TRBV19 15 - CASSIQGPDTQTQYF TGTGCCAGTAGTATACAGGGGCCCGATACGCAGACCCAGTACTTC
- TRBJ1-1 TRBV19 15 - CASRAAQGAVAEAFF TGTGCCAGTAGAGCTGCACAGGGAGCGGTCGCTGAAGCTTTCTTT
TRBD1 TRBJ2-7 TRBV6-1 16 - CASSDFPGQGSAEQYF TGTGCCAGCAGTGACTTCCCGGGACAGGGGTCCGCCGAGCAGTACTTC
TRBD2 TRBJ2-1 TRBV19 16 - CASSYSSGRASNEQFF TGTGCCAGTAGCTACAGTAGCGGGAGGGCCTCGAATGAGCAGTTCTTC
TRBD1 TRBJ1-4 TRBV28 15 - CASNTGTATNEKLFF TGTGCCAGCAACACGGGGACAGCAACTAATGAAAAACTGTTTTTT
- TRBJ1-3 TRBV6-1 16 - CASSGKLPESGNTIYF TGTGCCAGCAGTGGCAAGCTCCCTGAGTCTGGAAACACCATATATTTT
TRBD2 TRBJ2-1 TRBV30 14 - CAWSVVVAGVEQFF TGTGCCTGGAGTGTTGTGGTAGCGGGAGTTGAGCAGTTCTTC
TRBD1 TRBJ1-2 TRBV19 14 - CASTIRAGGYGYTF TGTGCCAGTACCATACGGGCAGGGGGCTATGGCTACACCTTC
- TRBJ2-5 TRBV19 13 - CASSLLARETQYF TGTGCCAGTAGTCTACTAGCTCGAGAGACCCAGTACTTC
- TRBJ1-5 TRBV9 13 - CASSVQGFEPQHF TGTGCCAGCAGCGTACAGGGTTTTGAGCCCCAGCATTTT
TRBD1 TRBJ1-3 TRBV7-8 13 - CASRQGSGNTIYF TGTGCCAGCCGACAGGGTTCAGGAAACACCATATATTTT